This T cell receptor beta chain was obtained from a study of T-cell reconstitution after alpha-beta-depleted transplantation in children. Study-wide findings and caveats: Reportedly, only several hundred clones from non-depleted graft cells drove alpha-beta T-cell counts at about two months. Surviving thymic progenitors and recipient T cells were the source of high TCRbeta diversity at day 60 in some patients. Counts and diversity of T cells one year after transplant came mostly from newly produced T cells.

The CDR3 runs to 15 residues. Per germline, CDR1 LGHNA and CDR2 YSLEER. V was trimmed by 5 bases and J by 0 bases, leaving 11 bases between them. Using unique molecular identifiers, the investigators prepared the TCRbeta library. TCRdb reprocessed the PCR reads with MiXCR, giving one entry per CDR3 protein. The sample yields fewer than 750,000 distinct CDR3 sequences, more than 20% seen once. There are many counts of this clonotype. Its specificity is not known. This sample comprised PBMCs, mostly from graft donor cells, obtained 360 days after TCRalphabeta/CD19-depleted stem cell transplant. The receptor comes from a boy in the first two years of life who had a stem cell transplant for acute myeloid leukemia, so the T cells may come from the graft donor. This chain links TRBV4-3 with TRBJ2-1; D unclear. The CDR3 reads CASSWGYSSYNEQFF. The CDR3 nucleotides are TGCGCCAGCAGCTGGGGTTATAGCTCCTACAATGAGCAGTTCTTC.